One sample yielded the 28 T cell receptor beta chains listed below, sequenced in a study of blood T cell repertoires in COVID-19 (dated by TCRdb to about 2020). The receptor library was made with the immunoSEQ multiplex PCR assay. TCRdb retrieved this table from immuneACCESS and kept in-frame rearrangements only. Not all clones are present; in checked studies, unresolved V genes account for under half, and no reason is known for the remainder. In all, the sample holds roughly 32,000 clones, and more than 85% of those were seen once. Of the sample, approximately 0.9% falls within the top ten clones. Sample: peripheral blood. The receptors shown here come from a male donor with active COVID-19.

The V gene is TRBV27, the J gene TRBJ2-1; 15 positions agree with TRBD2. V lost 5 bases, J lost 13 bases, and 12 bases stayed unmatched. Looked up from germline, CDR1 is MNHEY and CDR2 is SMNVEV (reference sequence). The CDR3 is 16 residues long. This CDR3 is CASSRGTSGGTRAQFF. The DNA of the CDR3 is TGTGCCAGCAGTCGCGGGACTAGCGGGGGGACTAGGGCCCAGTTCTTC.

The chain couples TRBV9 to TRBJ2-3, with D hard to call. Trimming pared 0 bases from V and 0 bases from J, leaving 8 bases between. CDR1 SGDLS and CDR2 YYNGEE come from the germline V gene. This CDR3 spans 15 amino acids. The CDR3 DNA is TGTGCCAGCAGCGTAGGCGTTGCTAGCACAGATACGCAGTATTTT. This translates into CASSVGVASTDTQYF.

The chain links TRBV30 to TRBJ2-3, with TRBD1 matching over 9 bases. With 0 bases clipped from V and 4 bases from J, the junction kept 11 bases outside the gene matches. From germline, CDR1 is GTSNPN and CDR2 SVGIG (reference sequence). This CDR3 has 17 amino acids. CDR3 region: CAWSVDRWTGAADTQYF. DNA of the CDR3: TGTGCCTGGAGTGTAGACCGTTGGACAGGGGCGGCAGATACGCAGTATTTT.

The J gene is TRBJ1-2, the V gene TRBV7-9; a weak D match, TRBD1 (5 bases). The CDR3 is 16 residues long. Germline V CDR1 and CDR2: SEHNR, FQNEAQ (reference sequence). The V gene lost 4 bases and the J gene lost 4 bases, with 19 bases spanning the gap. The DNA for the CDR3 is TGTGCCAGCAGCTCAGGGTCCAGGGTATATGGCTATGGCTACACCTTC. Its protein product is CASSSGSRVYGYGYTF.

The CDR3 here is CASSRQGNTGELFF. DNA of the CDR3: TGTGCCAGCAGCAGACAGGGAAACACCGGGGAGCTGTTTTTT. The chain links TRBV6-2 or TRBV6-3 to TRBJ2-2; 7 bases are shared with TRBD1. The V and J ends lost 6 bases and 2 bases, in that order; junction bases with no gene match: 3. Per the germline V gene, CDR1 is MNHEY and CDR2 is SVGEGT. The CDR3 is made up of 14 amino acids.

This clone was seen just once. The rearrangement uses TRBV6-5 and TRBJ1-1; D is perhaps TRBD1 (5 bases). Between the trimmed V and J ends, which lost 2 bases and 8 bases, there was a span of 15 bases. The CDR3 contains 14 residues. Looked up from germline, CDR1 is MNHEY and CDR2 is SVGAGI. This CDR3 reads CASSYGKAGREAFF. The CDR3 coding sequence is TGTGCCAGCAGTTACGGTAAGGCAGGGCGAGAAGCTTTCTTT.

This chain connects TRBV5-4 to TRBJ1-6, with D perhaps TRBD1 (5 bases). This CDR3 has 16 residues. Germline lookup yields CDR1 SGHNT and CDR2 YYREEE (reference sequence). V was shortened by 6 bases and J by 0 bases, with 13 bases between the two germline ends. The CDR3: CASTSDRGSYNSPLHF. CDR3 DNA: TGTGCCAGCACCTCGGATAGGGGCTCCTATAATTCACCCCTCCACTTT.

This clone occurred once. This sequence joins TRBV15 and TRBJ1-2, with no clear D. Germline CDR1 LNHNV, CDR2 YYDKDF (reference sequence). V was clipped by 0 bases and J by 3 bases, with 20 bases between them. The CDR3 contains 18 residues. The chain's CDR3 is CATSRDTLDKARHYGYTF. In nucleotides, the CDR3 is TGTGCCACCAGCAGAGACACCTTAGACAAGGCCCGACACTATGGCTACACCTTC.

The chain employs TRBV5-1 and TRBJ1-2; 9 bases fit TRBD1. Trimming at V came to 0 bases and at J to 4 bases, leaving 1 base not matched to a gene. The CDR3 length is 14 residues. Germline V gene lookup returns CDR1 SGHRS and CDR2 YFSETQ. The CDR3 DNA follows: TGCGCCAGCAGCTTGGAACAGGGGGCCTATGGCTACACCTTC. Translation: CASSLEQGAYGYTF.

The chain has TRBV19 and TRBJ1-5; TRBD1 aligns across 8 bases. The V segment lost 0 bases and the J segment 6 bases; nucleotides outside the gene matches: 4. CDR3 length: 15 residues. Germline V gene data show CDR1 as LNHDA and CDR2 as SQIVND (reference sequence). The CDR3 bases are TGTGCCAGTAGTATAGAGCCAGGGGGCCGTCAGCCCCAGCATTTT. It codes for CASSIEPGGRQPQHF.

The chain uses TRBV18 and TRBJ1-2; D not certain. Germline CDR1 reads KGHSH; CDR2 reads LQKENI. The CDR3 sequence is 13 residues long. The V end lost 3 bases, the J end lost 0 bases, and 5 bases lay between the germline ends. CDR3 sequence reads: CASSPSANYGYTF. The CDR3 nucleotides are TGTGCCAGCTCACCGTCGGCTAACTATGGCTACACCTTC.

The gene calls are TRBV7-6 and TRBJ1-2; no clear D. Germline V gene sequence: CDR1 SGHVS, CDR2 FNYEAQ. Trimming shortened V by 5 bases and J by 8 bases, and 15 bases separated the two germline ends. The length of the CDR3 is 13 residues. CDR3 sequence: CASSREPGDGYTF. DNA for the CDR3: TGTGCCAGCAGCCGCGAGCCAGGTGACGGCTACACCTTC.

The CDR3 nucleotides read TGTGCCAGCAGTTTAGTCGCGACAGGGGAGTATGGCTACACCTTC. It is translated as CASSLVATGEYGYTF. The chain has TRBV27 and TRBJ1-2; 8 bases map to TRBD1. The CDR3 sequence is 15 residues long. Germline lookup yields CDR1 MNHEY and CDR2 SMNVEV (reference sequence). V dropped 2 bases and J dropped 5; count of bases not matched to a gene: 7.

CDR3 nucleotide sequence: TGTGCCAGCAGCTTAGCTGGACTCCTGACGCGGGAGACCCAGTACTTC. Amino acids: CASSLAGLLTRETQYF. The chain combines TRBV7-9 with TRBJ2-5, with TRBD2 as a possible D gene (5 bases). Per germline, CDR1 SEHNR and CDR2 FQNEAQ (reference sequence). Trimming took 0 bases from V and 5 from J, leaving 16 bases between them. There are 16 residues in the CDR3.

The rearrangement links TRBV7-2 to TRBJ2-5, with D perhaps matching TRBD1 (6 bases). V lost 4 bases and J 5 bases, leaving 11 bases between the germline ends. The germline V gene encodes CDR1 SGHTA and CDR2 FQGNSA. The CDR3 loop spans 13 amino acids. The CDR3 loop is CASSSGVTETQYF. In nucleotides, the CDR3 is TGTGCCAGCAGCTCAGGGGTCACGGAGACCCAGTACTTC.

This chain joins TRBV11-2 and TRBJ2-2; 7 bases map to TRBD1. The germline CDR1 and CDR2 sequences are SGHAT and FQNNGV. V trimming: 6 bases; J trimming: 0 bases; junction bases outside the gene matches: 7. The CDR3 runs to 16 residues. CDR3 coding DNA: TGTGCCAGCAGTCATACCGGGACAGCGAACACCGGGGAGCTGTTTTTT. This encodes CASSHTGTANTGELFF.

The count of this clone is one. This rearrangement joins TRBV4-2 to TRBJ2-1; 12 bases are shared with TRBD2. V lost 0 bases and J lost 9; bases outside the gene matches: 6. The CDR3 is 16 amino acids. Looked up from germline, CDR1 is LGHNA and CDR2 is YNFKEQ. The CDR3 nucleotides read TGTGCCAGCAGCCAAGATCCTAGCGGGGGGGCCGGTGAGCAGTTCTTC. This codes for CASSQDPSGGAGEQFF.

V and J are TRBV6-5 and TRBJ2-7; D is perhaps TRBD1 (6 bases). CDR1 and CDR2 (germline): MNHEY, SVGAGI. V was trimmed by 6 bases and J by 4 bases, leaving 13 bases between them. The CDR3 contains 13 residues. CDR3 in DNA: TGTGCCAGCAGGCGGACAGCTACATACGAGCAGTACTTC. Translating it yields CASRRTATYEQYF.

The chain carries TRBV13 and TRBJ1-6; the match to TRBD1 covers 9 bases. The CDR3 spans 14 residues. V lost 5 bases to trimming and J lost 7 bases; unmatched junction nucleotides: 3. CDR1 is PRHDT, CDR2 FYEKMQ, per germline (reference sequence). CDR3 protein: CASSLGQGNSPLHF. The CDR3 DNA reads as TGTGCCAGCAGCCTGGGACAGGGAAATTCACCCCTCCACTTT.

With regard to this clone: At one of its ends the junction is not consistent with the germline gene, which may arise from a read error. This sequence joins TRBV7-9 and TRBJ1-2, with TRBD1 matching over 7 bases. Per the germline V gene, CDR1 is SEHNR and CDR2 is FQNEAQ (reference sequence). CDR3 length equals 14 residues. The CDR3 region is CTSLPGTVNYGYTF. Here the CDR3 DNA reads TGTACCAGCCTGCCCGGGACAGTTAACTATGGCTACACCTTC.

This clone was found a few times. J is TRBJ1-1 and V is TRBV5-5; 7 nucleotides match TRBD1. CDR1 SGHKS and CDR2 YYEKEE come from the germline V gene (reference sequence). V shed 3 bases and J 0 bases; nucleotides not matched to a gene: 2. The CDR3 runs to 14 residues. This CDR3 reads CASSWDSLNTEAFF. In nucleotides, the CDR3 is TGTGCCAGCAGCTGGGACAGTCTGAACACTGAAGCTTTCTTT.

The chain uses TRBV5-1 and TRBJ2-1, with 9 positions matching TRBD1. Per germline, CDR1 SGHRS and CDR2 YFSETQ. The trim removed 2 bases at V and 8 bases at J, leaving 8 bases unmatched. This CDR3 is 15 amino acids long. Here the CDR3 reads CASSFPGQGSHEQFF. The CDR3 DNA sequence: TGCGCCAGCAGCTTTCCGGGACAGGGTTCCCATGAGCAGTTCTTC.

The genes are TRBV18 and TRBJ2-2; D call uncertain. The germline V gene has CDR1 KGHSH and CDR2 LQKENI. V lost 6 bases and J lost 9, with 17 bases in between. The CDR3 extends over 14 amino acids. CDR3 coding DNA: TGTGCCAGCTCTCCTGACTCCCTGTCCAGGGAGCTGTTTTTT. Translation gives CASSPDSLSRELFF.

This chain joins TRBV5-5 and TRBJ1-2; TRBD1 is a possible D gene (5 bases). Germline values: CDR1 SGHKS, CDR2 YYEKEE (reference sequence). The CDR3 is made up of 16 amino acids. V lost 4 bases, J lost 0 bases, and 16 bases lay in between. The CDR3: CASSRTSGSANYGYTF. CDR3 sequence (DNA): TGTGCCAGCAGCCGGACCTCAGGGTCGGCTAACTATGGCTACACCTTC.

The chain couples TRBV5-1 to TRBJ1-5; 10 bases are shared with TRBD1. The length of the CDR3 is 15 residues. Germline CDR1 SGHRS, CDR2 YFSETQ. V was pared by 0 bases and J by 7 bases, with 4 bases of the junction left unmatched. CDR3: CASSLEGQGEQPQHF. The CDR3 region has the DNA TGCGCCAGCAGCTTGGAAGGACAGGGGGAACAGCCCCAGCATTTT. Using reference TRBV5-1 and TRBJ1-5 for the parts outside the CDR3, the full variable domain is KAGVTQTPRYLIKTRGQQVTLSCSPISGHRSVSWYQQTPGQGLQFLFEYFSETQRNKGNFPGRFSGRQFSNSRSEMNVSTLELGDSALYLCASSLEGQGEQPQHFGDGTRLSIL.

This chain uses TRBV11-3 with TRBJ2-5; 9 bases align to TRBD2. CDR1 is SGHNT, CDR2 YENEEA, per germline. CDR3 length: 15 residues. The V gene end was trimmed by 1 base and the J gene end by 2 bases; junction bases not matched to a gene: 2. The CDR3 sequence: CASSLVAGVQETQYF. The CDR3 coding sequence is TGTGCCAGCAGCTTAGTAGCGGGGGTACAAGAGACCCAGTACTTC.

The chain is built from TRBV4-3 and TRBJ2-3; 10 bases are shared with TRBD2. The V gene end was trimmed by 4 bases and the J gene end by 11 bases; junction bases not matched to a gene: 15. This CDR3 spans 16 amino acids. Germline values: CDR1 LGHNA, CDR2 YSLEER. The CDR3 protein is CASSRNLAGAYLEQYF. The CDR3 region has the DNA TGCGCCAGCAGCCGAAATCTAGCGGGGGCTTATTTAGAGCAGTATTTT.

The rearrangement links TRBV9 to TRBJ2-2, with 8 nucleotides matching TRBD2. The CDR3 covers 15 residues. The germline V gene has CDR1 SGDLS and CDR2 YYNGEE. V was pared by 4 bases and J by 5 bases, with 7 bases of the junction left unmatched. CDR3: CASSLLGGGTGELFF. As DNA, the CDR3 is TGTGCCAGCAGCCTCCTCGGGGGGGGTACCGGGGAGCTGTTTTTT. The full variable domain, its missing parts supplied by reference TRBV9 and TRBJ2-2, is DSGVTQTPKHLITATGQRVTLRCSPRSGDLSVYWYQQSLDQGLQFLIQYYNGEERAKGNILERFSAQQFPDLHSELNLSSLELGDSALYFCASSLLGGGTGELFFGEGSRLTVL.